This T cell receptor (beta chain) stems from a study of shared T cell receptors in the human thymus. The CDR3 totals 14 residues. V trimming: 4 bases; J trimming: 4 bases; junction bases outside the gene matches: 4. CDR1 and CDR2 from the germline V gene are SGHKS and YYEKEE (reference sequence). The table came from immunoSEQ multiplex PCR; TCRdb's copy has only in-frame clones and leaves some out. The table has 500,000 to 750,000 clones, around nine tenths seen once; the top ten hold over 0.008%. These data were also filed under a second study, of human thymus T cells.

Material: thymocytes. This chain joins TRBV5-5 and TRBJ2-3; 9 nucleotides align to TRBD2. This sequence was found in a boy under three years old with a congenital heart defect. Here the CDR3 DNA reads TGTGCCAGCAGCCCGACTAGCGGCCCAGATACGCAGTATTTT. This codes for CASSPTSGPDTQYF.